This TCR beta chain was captured by sequencing in a study of shared clonotypes between healthy human individuals. Assay runs were performed at deep level. Repertoires were generated with immunoSEQ multiplex PCR, while TCRdb's copy carries only in-frame clones and drops some. The data show about 1 million clones, with around 78% seen just once and around 0.47% held by the top ten. After removal of 3 bases from V and 4 bases from J, the junction contained 4 bases not matched to a gene. The CDR3 loop spans 15 amino acids. CDR1 SGHRS and CDR2 YFSETQ come from the germline V gene. This clone occurred many times. This sample includes further DNA sequences coding for the same CDR3.

The gene calls are TRBV5-1 and TRBJ1-5; 10 positions agree with TRBD1. Sequenced sample: memory CD4+ T cells from PBMCs. The subset was: CD45RA-negative fraction. The source is a man younger than 30 in good health. Some clones in this sample may be carry-over from other donors' samples. The CDR3 loop is CASSSGTGDNQPQHF. DNA for the CDR3: TGCGCCAGCAGCTCGGGGACAGGGGATAATCAGCCCCAGCATTTT.